These T cell receptor beta chains were read from a single sample in a study of response to subunit inactivated influenza vaccine. TCRdb analysed the RT-PCR reads with MiXCR anew, one entry per CDR3 protein. The repertoire holds about 520,000 distinct CDR3 sequences, more than 7% seen once, with 13% in the top ten. This sample comprised PBMCs from blood, obtained less than 30 months after vaccination. These receptors were obtained from a man between 50 and 75 years old who received an inactivated influenza vaccine. Each CDR3 is given with its conserved first and last residue. A D gene is named only where the DNA matches it firmly. For some rows the clone size is stated as once, few or many, or as a class when expanded; others skip it.

TRBJ2-7 | TRBV18 | . | . | CASSLRKAPSEQYF | TGTGCCAGCTCACTTAGGAAAGCCCCCTCAGAGCAGTACTTC
TRBJ2-7 | TRBV15 | few | TRBD2 | CATSRTSGSSYEQYF | TGTGCCACCAGCAGGACTAGCGGGAGCTCCTACGAGCAGTACTTC
TRBJ2-3 | TRBV29-1 | few | TRBD2 | CSVVREYTDTQYF | TGCAGCGTTGTGCGGGAGTACACAGATACGCAGTATTTT
TRBJ1-4 | TRBV2 | . | TRBD1 | CASTTSRQGSNEKLFF | TGTGCCAGCACCACTAGCAGACAGGGATCTAATGAAAAACTGTTTTTT
TRBJ1-1 | TRBV20-1 | . | . | CSAMLDTEAFF | TGCAGTGCTATGCTAGACACTGAAGCTTTCTTT
TRBJ2-1 | TRBV15 | few | . | CATSFQGLSNEQFF | TGTGCCACCAGTTTCCAGGGGTTAAGCAATGAGCAGTTCTTC
TRBJ2-1 | TRBV20-1 | few | TRBD2 | CSARVFGASGGAGYNEQFF | TGCAGTGCTAGAGTTTTCGGGGCTAGCGGGGGGGCTGGCTACAATGAGCAGTTCTTC
TRBJ2-2 | TRBV4-2 | . | TRBD2 | CAMGPGGDTGELFF | TGTGCCATGGGCCCCGGGGGGGATACCGGGGAGCTGTTTTTT
TRBJ1-1 | TRBV3-1 | few | TRBD1 | CASRRQGETEAFF | TGTGCCAGCAGGCGACAGGGGGAAACTGAAGCTTTCTTT
TRBJ2-7 | TRBV6-2/TRBV6-3 | few | TRBD1 | CASSYRQGYYEQYF | TGTGCCAGCAGTTATAGACAGGGTTACTACGAGCAGTACTTC
TRBJ2-7 | TRBV6-2/TRBV6-3 | many | . | CASRSVLDTREQYF | TGTGCCAGCAGATCCGTTCTAGATACACGCGAGCAGTACTTC
TRBJ1-5 | TRBV20-1 | many | . | CSARDRRYSNQPQHF | TGCAGTGCTAGAGACAGGCGATATAGCAATCAGCCCCAGCATTTT
TRBJ2-2 | TRBV27 | few | TRBD1 | CASSPTGTGYSTGELFF | TGTGCCAGCAGTCCCACCGGGACAGGGTACTCCACCGGGGAGCTGTTTTTT
TRBJ2-1 | TRBV4-2 | few | TRBD2 | CASSQNLAGAYNEQFF | TGTGCCAGCAGCCAAAATTTAGCGGGAGCTTACAATGAGCAGTTCTTC
TRBJ2-4 | TRBV18 | . | TRBD1 | CASSHLTGSGNIQYF | TGTGCCAGCTCGCACTTGACAGGGTCGGGAAACATTCAGTACTTC
TRBJ1-5 | TRBV3-1 | many | . | CASSQDRAQPQHF | TGTGCCAGCAGCCAAGATAGGGCACAGCCCCAGCATTTT
TRBJ2-7 | TRBV29-1 | few | TRBD2 | CSVELRERGEQYF | TGCAGCGTTGAATTGCGGGAGAGGGGCGAGCAGTACTTC
TRBJ2-7 | TRBV11-2 | few | TRBD1 | CASSFATGGYEQYF | TGTGCCAGCAGCTTCGCGACAGGGGGCTACGAGCAGTACTTC
TRBJ2-5 | TRBV5-1 | many | TRBD2 | CASSQLAEGETQYF | TGCGCCAGCAGCCAACTAGCGGAGGGGGAGACCCAGTACTTC
TRBJ2-2 | TRBV15 | . | . | CATSRDGDRNTGELFF | TGTGCCACCAGCAGAGATGGAGACAGGAACACCGGGGAGCTGTTTTTT
TRBJ2-2 | TRBV30 | . | . | CACQPDSRPGELFF | TGTGCCTGCCAGCCGGACAGTAGACCCGGGGAGCTGTTTTTT
TRBJ1-1 | TRBV4-1 | . | . | CASSHGGTVNTEAFF | TGCGCCAGCAGCCATGGAGGGACGGTGAACACTGAAGCTTTCTTT